Listed below are T cell receptor beta chains from one sample, sequenced in a study of blood T cell repertoires in COVID-19. TCRdb's table, derived via immunoSEQ multiplex PCR, lists solely in-frame clones and lacks some. The profile covers under 500,000 clones, with approximately 90% appearing a single time and roughly 1.9% taken by the ten largest. Sequencing used PBMCs or T cells enriched from blood (not recorded which). These TCRs come from a woman younger than 30 with acute COVID-19. Both conserved end residues are part of each CDR3. The order of the fields is V gene, J gene, CDR3 protein.

TRBV30	TRBJ2-1	CAWNPGQRGEQFF
TRBV14	TRBJ2-7	CASSYSYEQYF
TRBV12-3/TRBV12-4	TRBJ2-2	CASSFVSRGELFF
TRBV19	TRBJ1-3	CASRLSSGNTIYF
TRBV27	TRBJ1-4	CASSPGLGNEKLFF
TRBV7-9	TRBJ1-1	CASSGQGSPEAFF
TRBV5-1	TRBJ2-7	CASSFQGAEQYF
TRBV7-9	TRBJ2-1	CASKEGSGKNEQFF
TRBV6-4	TRBJ1-6	CASSSSDGVNSPLHF
TRBV5-1	TRBJ2-5	CASSLGMAGAETQYF
TRBV19	TRBJ2-7	CASSFESSYEQYF
TRBV11-2	TRBJ2-1	CASRYNTGAYNEQFF
TRBV19	TRBJ1-6	CASSPTGGYSPLHF
TRBV19	TRBJ1-5	CASSISGSQGSPQHF
TRBV5-6	TRBJ2-3	CASSATRDTQYF
TRBV4-2	TRBJ2-7	CASSQGRQSYEQYF
TRBV5-4	TRBJ2-1	CASSFPGGRYNEQFF
TRBV19	TRBJ1-1	CASSISRGPNTEAFF
TRBV20-1	TRBJ2-1	CSASVYNEQFF
TRBV7-9	TRBJ2-1	CAIKDRGLLAGVYNEQFF
TRBV27	TRBJ1-6	CASSFRDSPLHF
TRBV28	TRBJ2-7	CASSSSAYEQYF
TRBV7-3	TRBJ1-6	CASSLLAPQGNSPLHF
TRBV3-1/TRBV3-2	TRBJ1-1	CASSQDSDRGMAFF
TRBV18	TRBJ2-1	CASSPPGLASEQFF
TRBV6-5	TRBJ2-7	CASSYSTAGVYEQYF
TRBV9	TRBJ1-2	CASSRDRAWDYGYTF
TRBV28	TRBJ2-3	CASSLFQREGTTDTQYF
TRBV6-5	TRBJ1-1	CASSYVAGDTEAFF
TRBV4-1	TRBJ1-1	CASSQVSGFPEAFF
TRBV7-9	TRBJ2-7	CASSSLYEQYF
TRBV21-1	TRBJ2-3	CASSNLRTSGCYTQYF
TRBV18	TRBJ1-1	CASSPTGGSSEAFF
TRBV19	TRBJ2-7	CASKINSGRVHEQYF
TRBV15	TRBJ1-3	CATSRAAGNTIYF
TRBV27	TRBJ2-1	CASSWRWGGQISSYNEQFF
TRBV27	TRBJ2-5	CASKPDRSQETQYF
TRBV6-5	TRBJ2-2	CASRKEVTGELFF
TRBV5-1	TRBJ2-5	CASCRGAGETQYF
TRBV28	TRBJ1-3	CASSLGQGVGNTIYF
TRBV5-1	TRBJ1-4	CASSLFRSATNEKLFF
TRBV7-6	TRBJ2-7	CASSPRLAGELYEQYF
TRBV7-2	TRBJ1-2	CASSLDRRAGVGGYTF
TRBV12-5	TRBJ2-7	CASGEDLEYEQYF
TRBV12-3/TRBV12-4	TRBJ2-7	CASSGQGAWEQYF